This T cell receptor (beta chain) was identified during a study of prognosis after radiotherapy for stage I lung cancer. The J segment lost 6 bases and the V segment lost 5 bases, leaving 4 bases of the junction unmatched. Germline assignment: CDR1 SEHNR and CDR2 FQNEAQ (reference sequence). The CDR3 has 14 amino acids. Collection of peripheral blood, in a volume of six milliliters, was performed at each of two time points. This clonotype was seen ten or more times. CDR3 of TCR beta was amplified from genomic DNA via a two-round multiplex PCR. Primers targeting each individual TRBV and TRBJ gene were applied in first-round PCR. TCRdb fed the multiplex PCR reads into MiXCR, producing one record per CDR3 protein. Among 30,000 or so distinct CDR3 sequences listed, 32% were seen once.

The chain links TRBV7-9 to TRBJ2-1; TRBD2 matches at 10 bases. Sequencing used PBMCs, obtained before or after stereotactic body radiation therapy (not recorded which). This clonotype originated in a donor over 45 with non-small cell lung cancer. The CDR3 coding sequence is TGTGCCAGCAGCGGGAGCGGGAGGGTCAATGAGCAGTTCTTC. Its protein is CASSGSGRVNEQFF.